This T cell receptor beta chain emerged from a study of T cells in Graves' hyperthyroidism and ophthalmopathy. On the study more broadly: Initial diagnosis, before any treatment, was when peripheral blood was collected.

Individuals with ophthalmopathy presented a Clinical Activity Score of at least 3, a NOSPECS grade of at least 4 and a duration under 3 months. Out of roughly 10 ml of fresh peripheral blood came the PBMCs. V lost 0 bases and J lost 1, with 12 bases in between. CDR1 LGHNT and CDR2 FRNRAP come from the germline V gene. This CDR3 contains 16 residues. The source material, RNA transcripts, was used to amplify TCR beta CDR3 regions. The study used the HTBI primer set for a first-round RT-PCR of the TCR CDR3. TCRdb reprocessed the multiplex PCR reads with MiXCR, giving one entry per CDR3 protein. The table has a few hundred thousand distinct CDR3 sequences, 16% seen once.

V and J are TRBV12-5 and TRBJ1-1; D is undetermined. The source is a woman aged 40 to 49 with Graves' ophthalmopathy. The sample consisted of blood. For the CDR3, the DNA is TGTGCTAGTGGTTTGGTAGTAGGCAAGGGGAACACTGAAGCTTTCTTT. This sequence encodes CASGLVVGKGNTEAFF.